What follows describes a single T cell receptor beta chain. Using constant-segment primers, 5'RACE produced TCR alpha and TCR beta cDNA libraries carrying sample barcodes and UMIs. TCRdb reprocessed the 5' RACE reads with MiXCR, giving one entry per CDR3 protein. The sample records hundreds of thousands of distinct CDR3 sequences, around a quarter being singletons. The V end lost 3 bases, the J end lost 8 bases, and 14 bases lay between the germline ends. The germline V gene encodes CDR1 SGDLS and CDR2 YYNGEE. CDR3 length: 13 amino acids. This specimen comes from a study of T-cell memory formation after mild COVID-19. On the study more broadly: TCR clusters were mostly donor specific.

This sequence was found in an adult woman who had mild COVID-19 (a few samples of this study predate the infection). Cell type and time point are not known. The specimen was PBMCs or a T cell subset sorted from them (not recorded which). The chain has TRBV9 and TRBJ1-1; D possibly corresponds to TRBD1 (6 bases). The CDR3: CASSAGAGTEAFF. The DNA for the CDR3 is TGTGCCAGCAGCGCTGGGGCGGGGACAGAAGCTTTCTTT.